Below are 7 T cell receptor beta chains sequenced from a single sample in a study of tumor-infiltrating lymphocytes in primary liver carcinoma. Total RNA amounting to around 530 ng was the source from which TCR beta cDNA was made with a constant-region primer. TCR beta libraries came from three nested multiplex PCR rounds using slightly modified ARM-PCR. The first two PCR rounds used TRBV1-TRBV30 forward primers with a C-beta reverse primer, 9 to 11 cycles each. MiXCR, run by TCRdb on the multiplex PCR reads, gives a single entry per CDR3 protein. The table includes about 96,000 distinct CDR3 sequences, approximately 72% detected once. Co-extraction yielded RNA and DNA from about 20-30 mg of unsorted bulk tissue. Material: tumor-adjacent normal liver tissue. Receptors were obtained from a man aged 35-49 years with primary liver carcinoma and hepatitis B virus infection.

Of note for this clonotype: This clone may be a read error of a much larger clone one base away. The V gene is TRBV5-1, the J gene TRBJ2-5; D is perhaps TRBD2 (5 bases). Germline V gives CDR1 SGHRS, CDR2 YFSETQ. The CDR3 runs to 15 residues. Written as DNA, the CDR3 is TGCGCCAGCAGCCCGGCACCCCTAGGAGGAGAGACCCACTACTTC. Its protein product is CASSPAPLGGETHYF.

There are a few counts of this clonotype. V and J are TRBV12-3 or TRBV12-4 and TRBJ2-1; D remains ambiguous. The ends were cut back, 4 bases at V and 13 bases at J, with 11 bases in the middle. The CDR3 totals 11 residues. CDR3 coding DNA: TGTGCCAGCAGTTCTTTCCCGGATCAGTTCTTC. The encoded protein is CASSSFPDQFF.

With respect to this clonotype: This may be a read error: a much more frequent sequence differs by one nucleotide. The V and J genes are TRBV12-3 or TRBV12-4 and TRBJ2-7; D unresolved. CDR3 length: 13 amino acids. CDR3 in DNA: TGTGCCAGCGCTTTGGGCCGAACCTACGGGCAGTACTTC. It encodes CASALGRTYGQYF.

A note on this clonotype: The junction departs from the called germline gene at one end, perhaps through a read error. V and J are TRBV11-2 and TRBJ2-2; possibly TRBD1 for D (6 bases). The CDR3 has 16 residues. Germline CDR1 is SGHAT and CDR2 is FQNNGV. The CDR3, as DNA: TGTGCCAGGAGCTTAGAGGTTGGGGGCCAGACCGGGGAGCTGGTTTTT. Its translation: CARSLEVGGQTGELVF.

A note on this clonotype: The CDR3 end shows no conserved phenylalanine or tryptophan, and so a read error is likely. This chain joins TRBV30 and TRBJ1-5; no clear D gene. From germline, CDR1 is GTSNPN and CDR2 SVGIG (reference sequence). V shed 2 bases and J shed 4 bases, with 6 bases lying between them. CDR3 length equals 12 residues. The CDR3 DNA reads as TGTGCCTGGAGTTCTGGGAATCAGCCCCAGCATCTT. This codes for CAWSSGNQPQHL.

This clonotype was counted ten times or more. The chain joins TRBV6-2 or TRBV6-3 to TRBJ1-2; no firm D call. The CDR3 sequence is 16 residues long. Germline V gene lookup returns CDR1 MNHEY and CDR2 SVGEGT. V dropped 2 bases and J dropped 6 bases, with 19 bases sitting between them. This CDR3 is CASSYPHPLRADGYTF. In DNA form, the CDR3 reads TGTGCCAGCAGTTACCCCCACCCCTTGAGGGCGGATGGCTACACCTTC.

This sequence joins TRBV14 and TRBJ2-7; D may be TRBD2 (6 bases). Germline V CDR1 and CDR2: SGHDN, FVKESK. There are 15 residues in the CDR3. Trimming stripped 4 bases from V and 1 base from J, with 14 bases between. CDR3: CASSRRDGGSYEQYF. DNA of the CDR3: TGTGCCAGCAGCCGCCGGGACGGGGGTTCCTACGAGCAGTACTTC.